This is a list of T cell receptor beta chains from one sample in a study of blood T cell repertoires in COVID-19. Only in-frame clones appear in the TCRdb table, and some are missing; sequencing was by immunoSEQ multiplex PCR. The sample carries over 200,000 clones, approximately 83% recorded once. The source material was peripheral blood. The receptors come from a woman in her twenties or thirties with COVID-19, enrolled during active disease. CDR3s include the opening cysteine and the closing phenylalanine or tryptophan. The D gene is left open where the match is weak. A row's size may be missing; if present it is once, few, many or a size class.

D gene | clone size | CDR3 length | J gene | V gene | CDR3 DNA | CDR3 protein
. | . | 14 | TRBJ1-1 | TRBV13 | TGTGCCAGCAGCTTACCACAGGGAAGTACTGAAGCTTTCTTT | CASSLPQGSTEAFF
. | . | 19 | TRBJ2-7 | TRBV11-2 | TGTGCCAGCAGCTTGAGATTCGGTCCCGCCCGACAGGATGGATCCTGGCAGTACTTC | CASSLRFGPARQDGSWQYF
TRBD1 | . | 15 | TRBJ1-2 | TRBV9 | TGTGCCAGCAGCGCCCGACAGGGGGGGAGGGCAGGCTACACCTTC | CASSARQGGRAGYTF
TRBD2 | . | 16 | TRBJ2-1 | TRBV10-3 | TGTGCCATCAGTGAGTCGAGAGCGGGGGAATACAATGAGCAGTTCTTC | CAISESRAGEYNEQFF
. | . | 12 | TRBJ2-1 | TRBV9 | TGTGCCAGCAGCGTAGGTGGTAGCGAGCAGTTCTTC | CASSVGGSEQFF
. | . | 13 | TRBJ1-4 | TRBV2 | TGTGCCAGTACGGGACTAACTAATGAAAAACTGTTTTTT | CASTGLTNEKLFF
. | . | 12 | TRBJ2-7 | TRBV28 | TGTGCCACTTGGACAGCCCCCTACGAGCAGTACTTC | CATWTAPYEQYF
. | . | 13 | TRBJ2-1 | TRBV5-1 | TGCGCCAGCAGCTTGTCCTCTAGCATTGAGCAGTTCTTC | CASSLSSSIEQFF
. | . | 18 | TRBJ2-3 | TRBV4-3 | TGCGCCAGCAGCCAATCCTCATCTAGCAGGTGGAGCACAGATACGCAGTATTTT | CASSQSSSSRWSTDTQYF
TRBD2 | . | 14 | TRBJ2-7 | TRBV3-1/TRBV3-2 | TGTGCCAGCAGCCCCTCGGGACTAGCCTCCGAGCAGTACTTC | CASSPSGLASEQYF
. | . | 13 | TRBJ2-5 | TRBV10-3 | TGTGCCATCAGTGAACAGGGCGTTACGACCCAGTACTTC | CAISEQGVTTQYF
TRBD2 | . | 17 | TRBJ2-7 | TRBV6-2/TRBV6-3 | TGTGCCAGCAGTTACCCTCTACTAGCGGGAGGGCACTACGAGCAGTACTTC | CASSYPLLAGGHYEQYF
. | . | 14 | TRBJ1-1 | TRBV18 | TGTGCCAGCTCACCTCTGAGTGGGAACACTGAAGCTTTCTTT | CASSPLSGNTEAFF
. | few | 13 | TRBJ1-3 | TRBV6-5 | TGTGCCAGTGGGGAGTTATCTGGAAACACCATATATTTT | CASGELSGNTIYF
. | . | 15 | TRBJ1-3 | TRBV18 | TGTGCCAGCTCAATACAGGGTCTACCTGGAAACACCATATATTTT | CASSIQGLPGNTIYF
TRBD2 | . | 13 | TRBJ2-1 | TRBV15 | TGTGCCACCACAGCGGGGCTCTACAATGAGCAGTTCTTC | CATTAGLYNEQFF
TRBD2 | . | 18 | TRBJ2-2 | TRBV27 | TGTGCCAGCAGTTTTGGCAGCGGGAGGAGGCCAAACACCGGGGAGCTGTTTTTT | CASSFGSGRRPNTGELFF
TRBD2 | . | 14 | TRBJ2-7 | TRBV6-6 | TGTGCCAGCAGTTTAAGCGGGGTAAGCTACGAGCAGTACTTC | CASSLSGVSYEQYF
TRBD1 | . | 16 | TRBJ2-5 | TRBV3-1/TRBV3-2 | TGTGCCAGCAGCCCCCGGGACAGTCTCTTAGGGGAGACCCAGTACTTC | CASSPRDSLLGETQYF
. | . | 13 | TRBJ1-5 | TRBV19 | TGTGCCAGTAGTATTTTGGGAGATCAGCCCCAGCATTTT | CASSILGDQPQHF
. | . | 15 | TRBJ1-3 | TRBV19 | TGTGCCAGTAGTATCGACAGGTTCTCTGGAAACACCATATATTTT | CASSIDRFSGNTIYF
TRBD1 | . | 17 | TRBJ1-4 | TRBV18 | TGTGCCAGCTCACCTAAAGGGGGACAGGGACCTAATGAAAAACTGTTTTTT | CASSPKGGQGPNEKLFF
TRBD1 | once | 17 | TRBJ1-4 | TRBV4-3 | TGCGCCAGCAGCCAAGATGTCAGGGACAGTGTTTATGAAAAACTGTTTTTT | CASSQDVRDSVYEKLFF
. | . | 13 | TRBJ1-1 | TRBV3-1/TRBV3-2 | TGTGCCAGCAGCCAAATCCCAAACACTGAAGCTTTCTTT | CASSQIPNTEAFF
TRBD1 | . | 14 | TRBJ1-1 | TRBV6-5 | TGTGCCAGCAGTCATTCGGACAGGGGGACTGAAGCTTTCTTT | CASSHSDRGTEAFF
. | . | 13 | TRBJ1-1 | TRBV7-2 | TGTGCCAGCAGCACCCCGCTCGGCACTGAAGCTTTCTTT | CASSTPLGTEAFF
. | . | 13 | TRBJ1-5 | TRBV12-3/TRBV12-4 | TGTGCCAGCAGTTTTTCGAGCAATCAGCCCCAGCATTTT | CASSFSSNQPQHF
TRBD2 | . | 16 | TRBJ2-3 | TRBV6-5 | TGTGCCAGCAGTTACTCAAGGTTCGGGGGGGTGGATACGCAGTATTTT | CASSYSRFGGVDTQYF
TRBD1 | . | 17 | TRBJ1-5 | TRBV6-2/TRBV6-3 | TGTGCCAGCAGTTCCTTAACAGGGGCGAAAAGGAATCAGCCCCAGCATTTT | CASSSLTGAKRNQPQHF
. | . | 13 | TRBJ1-5 | TRBV5-6 | TGTGCCAGCAGCTTGGGAGGGGGTCAGCCCCAGCATTTT | CASSLGGGQPQHF
TRBD1 | few | 14 | TRBJ1-1 | TRBV6-2/TRBV6-3 | TGTGCCAGCAGTTTACAGGGGCTGAACACTGAAGCTTTCTTT | CASSLQGLNTEAFF
TRBD1 | . | 16 | TRBJ1-1 | TRBV9 | TGTGCCAGCAGCGTAGGCTTGGGACAGGGGGGCACTGAAGCTTTCTTT | CASSVGLGQGGTEAFF
. | . | 11 | TRBJ2-7 | TRBV20-1 | TGCAGTGCTAGTAGGCTAGGCGAGCAGTACTTC | CSASRLGEQYF
. | . | 14 | TRBJ2-2 | TRBV5-1 | TGCGCCAGCAGCTTGGATGCGGGGACCGGGGAGCTGTTTTTT | CASSLDAGTGELFF
TRBD1 | . | 13 | TRBJ1-2 | TRBV3-1/TRBV3-2 | TGTGCCAGCAGCCAAGGACAGGGGGATGGCTACACCTTC | CASSQGQGDGYTF
TRBD2 | . | 17 | TRBJ2-2 | TRBV3-1/TRBV3-2 | TGTGCCAGCAGCCCCAGAGCGGGAGGGCCTGACACCGGGGAGCTGTTTTTT | CASSPRAGGPDTGELFF
TRBD2 | once | 14 | TRBJ2-2 | TRBV5-4 | TGTGCCATTTTCGGCGGGGGAGGCACCGGGGAGCTGTTTTTT | CAIFGGGGTGELFF
TRBD1 | . | 15 | TRBJ1-2 | TRBV19 | TGTGCCAGTACTGATCCCGGGACAGGGGAATATGGCTACACCTTC | CASTDPGTGEYGYTF
. | few | 13 | TRBJ1-5 | TRBV14 | TGTGCCAGCAGCCAATCGGAGGAACAGCCCCAGCATTTT | CASSQSEEQPQHF
TRBD1 | . | 14 | TRBJ2-2 | TRBV30 | TGTGCCTGGGAACAGGGGTTAAACACCGGGGAGCTGTTTTTT | CAWEQGLNTGELFF
TRBD1 | . | 14 | TRBJ2-2 | TRBV30 | TGTGCCTGGAGTGTACGGGACAGTGCCGGGGAGCTGTTTTTT | CAWSVRDSAGELFF
. | . | 14 | TRBJ1-5 | TRBV11-2 | TGTGCCAGCAGCTTACGAGTAGCGGATCAGCCCCAGCATTTT | CASSLRVADQPQHF
. | . | 14 | TRBJ2-7 | TRBV6-2/TRBV6-3 | TGTGCCAGCAGTTACTCAGGGGCCTCCTACGAGCAGTACTTC | CASSYSGASYEQYF
TRBD1 | . | 15 | TRBJ1-2 | TRBV4-1 | TGCGCCAGCAGCCTCCAGGGGGCGTCAAACTATGGCTACACCTTC | CASSLQGASNYGYTF
. | . | 14 | TRBJ2-7 | TRBV5-4 | TGTGCCAGCAGCTTGGGAGCCTTCTCCTACGAGCAGTACTTC | CASSLGAFSYEQYF
. | . | 17 | TRBJ1-1 | TRBV3-1/TRBV3-2 | TGTGCCAGCAGCCAAGGGAGAGGGTTGCCAAACTGGGCAGAAGCTTTCTTT | CASSQGRGLPNWAEAFF
TRBD1 | . | 14 | TRBJ2-7 | TRBV9 | TGTGCCAGCAGCCCTCGGACAGGGGGCGGCGAGCAGTACTTC | CASSPRTGGGEQYF
. | few | 12 | TRBJ2-1 | TRBV5-1 | TGCGCCAGCAGCACCATAGGGGTTGAGCAGTTCTTC | CASSTIGVEQFF
. | . | 12 | TRBJ2-1 | TRBV6-6 | TGTGCCAGCAGTTCCCGTGGGACACCCGGGTTCTTC | CASSSRGTPGFF
. | . | 12 | TRBJ2-1 | TRBV5-4 | TGTGCCAGCAGCCCGGGCGGGGATGAGCAGTTCTTC | CASSPGGDEQFF